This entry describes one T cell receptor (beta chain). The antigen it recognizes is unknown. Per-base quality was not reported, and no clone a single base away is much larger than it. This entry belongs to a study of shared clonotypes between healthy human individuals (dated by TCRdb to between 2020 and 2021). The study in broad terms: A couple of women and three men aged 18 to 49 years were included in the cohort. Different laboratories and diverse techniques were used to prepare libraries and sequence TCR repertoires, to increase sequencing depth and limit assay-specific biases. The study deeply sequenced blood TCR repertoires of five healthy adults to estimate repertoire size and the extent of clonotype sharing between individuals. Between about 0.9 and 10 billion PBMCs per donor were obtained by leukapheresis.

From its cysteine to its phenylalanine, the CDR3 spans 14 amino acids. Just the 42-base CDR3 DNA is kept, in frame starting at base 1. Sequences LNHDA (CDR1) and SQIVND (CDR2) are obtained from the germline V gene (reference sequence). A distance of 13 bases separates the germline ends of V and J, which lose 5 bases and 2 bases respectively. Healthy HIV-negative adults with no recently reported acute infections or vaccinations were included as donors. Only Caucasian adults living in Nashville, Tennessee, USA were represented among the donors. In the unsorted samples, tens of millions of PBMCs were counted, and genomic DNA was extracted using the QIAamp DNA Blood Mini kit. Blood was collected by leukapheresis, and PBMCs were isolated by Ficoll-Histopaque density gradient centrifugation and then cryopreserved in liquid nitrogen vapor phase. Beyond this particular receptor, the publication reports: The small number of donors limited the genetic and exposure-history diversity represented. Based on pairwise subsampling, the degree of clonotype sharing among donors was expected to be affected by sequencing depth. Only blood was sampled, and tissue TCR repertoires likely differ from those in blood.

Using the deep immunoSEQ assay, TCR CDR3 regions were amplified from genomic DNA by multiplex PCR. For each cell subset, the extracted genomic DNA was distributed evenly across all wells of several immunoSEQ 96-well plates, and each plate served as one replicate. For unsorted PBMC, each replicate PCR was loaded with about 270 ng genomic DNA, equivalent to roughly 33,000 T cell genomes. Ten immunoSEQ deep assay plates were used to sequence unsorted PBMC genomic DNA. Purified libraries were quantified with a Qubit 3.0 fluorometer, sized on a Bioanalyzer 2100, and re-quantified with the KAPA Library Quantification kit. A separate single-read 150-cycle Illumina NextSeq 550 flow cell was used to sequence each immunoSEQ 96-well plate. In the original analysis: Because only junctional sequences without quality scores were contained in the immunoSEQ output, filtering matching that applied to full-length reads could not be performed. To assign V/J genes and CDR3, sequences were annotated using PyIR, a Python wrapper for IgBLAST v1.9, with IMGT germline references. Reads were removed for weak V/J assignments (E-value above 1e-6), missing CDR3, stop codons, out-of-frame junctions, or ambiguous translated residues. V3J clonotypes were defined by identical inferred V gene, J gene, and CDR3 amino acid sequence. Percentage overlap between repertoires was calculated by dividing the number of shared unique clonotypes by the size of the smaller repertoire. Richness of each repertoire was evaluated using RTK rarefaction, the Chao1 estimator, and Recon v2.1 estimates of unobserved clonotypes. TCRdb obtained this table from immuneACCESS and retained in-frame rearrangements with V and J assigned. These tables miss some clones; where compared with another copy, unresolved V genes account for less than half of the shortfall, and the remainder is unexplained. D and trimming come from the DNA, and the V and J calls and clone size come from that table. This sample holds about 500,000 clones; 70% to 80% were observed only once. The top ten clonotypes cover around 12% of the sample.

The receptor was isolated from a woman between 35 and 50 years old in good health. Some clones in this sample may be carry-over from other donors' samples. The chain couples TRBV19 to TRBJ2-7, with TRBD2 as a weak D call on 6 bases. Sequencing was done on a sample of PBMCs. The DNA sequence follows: TGTGCCAGTAGTCATCCTAGCGAGACCTACGAGCAGTACTTC. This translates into CASSHPSETYEQYF.